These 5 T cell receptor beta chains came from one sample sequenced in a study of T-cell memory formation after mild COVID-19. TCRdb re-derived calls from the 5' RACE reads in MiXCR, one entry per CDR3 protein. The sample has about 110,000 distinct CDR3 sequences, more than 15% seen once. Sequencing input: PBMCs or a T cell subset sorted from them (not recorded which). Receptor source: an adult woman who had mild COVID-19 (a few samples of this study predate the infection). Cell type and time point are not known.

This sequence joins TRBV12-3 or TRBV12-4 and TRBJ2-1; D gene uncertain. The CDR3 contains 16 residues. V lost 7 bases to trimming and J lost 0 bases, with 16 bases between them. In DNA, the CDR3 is TGTGCCAGCACCACGGGTGATGATAGCTCCTACAATGAGCAGTTCTTC. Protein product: CASTTGDDSSYNEQFF.

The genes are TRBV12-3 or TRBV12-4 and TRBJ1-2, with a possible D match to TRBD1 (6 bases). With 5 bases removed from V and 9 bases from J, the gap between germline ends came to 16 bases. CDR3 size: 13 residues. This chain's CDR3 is CASSPLQGASYTF. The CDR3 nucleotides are TGTGCCAGCAGTCCTCTACAGGGAGCGAGCTACACCTTC.

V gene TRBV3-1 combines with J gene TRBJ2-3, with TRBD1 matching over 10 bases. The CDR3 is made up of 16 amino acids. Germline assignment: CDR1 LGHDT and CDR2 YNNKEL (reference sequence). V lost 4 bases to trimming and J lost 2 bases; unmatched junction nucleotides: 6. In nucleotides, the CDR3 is TGTGCCAGCAGCCCGGGACAGGGGACTTACACAGATACGCAGTATTTT. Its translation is CASSPGQGTYTDTQYF.

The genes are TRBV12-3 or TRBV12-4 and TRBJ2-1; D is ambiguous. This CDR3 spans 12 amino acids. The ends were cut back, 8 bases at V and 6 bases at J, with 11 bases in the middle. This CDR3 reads CASGLVSNEQFF. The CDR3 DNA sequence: TGTGCCAGCGGGCTAGTCAGCAATGAGCAGTTCTTC.

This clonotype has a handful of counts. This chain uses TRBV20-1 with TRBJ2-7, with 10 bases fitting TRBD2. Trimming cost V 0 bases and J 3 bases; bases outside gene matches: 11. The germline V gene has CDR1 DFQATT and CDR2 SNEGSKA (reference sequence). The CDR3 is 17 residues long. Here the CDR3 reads CSARDHLRAGGLYEQYF. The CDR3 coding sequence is TGCAGTGCTAGAGATCACCTCAGAGCGGGAGGGCTCTACGAGCAGTACTTC.